This T cell receptor (beta chain) emerged from a study of cytomegalovirus exposure and HLA in healthy donors. Study information: Drawn from HLA-typed donors, tens of millions of unique TCRs were held in an early data release.

Overall study findings and caveats: When presence/absence was analysed, sequencing depth was taken to be roughly uniform across donors.

In the PCR, 60 Vbeta and 13 Jbeta primers were used. Assay used: immunoSEQ multiplex PCR; TCRdb lists only in-frame clones, some missing. The listing records roughly 31,000 clones. CDR1 and CDR2 from the germline V gene are PRHDT and FYEKMQ (reference sequence). The CDR3 runs to 16 residues. Turning to this clone: No antigen is known for it. A read error may account for a junction end that differs from germline. At the DNA level, this CDR3 is encoded by other sequences in the same sample as well.

Sequencing was done on a sample of PBMCs. The chain is built from TRBV13 and TRBJ2-4; a weak D match, TRBD1 (6 bases). The receptor comes from a man aged 25 to 40 in good health and CMV-seronegative. The CDR3 loop is CASSWGPAVAKNIQYF. The DNA of the CDR3 is TGTGCCAGCAGCTGGGGGCCAGCGGTAGCCAAGAACATTCAGTACTTC. Based on the CDR3 plus reference TRBV13 and TRBJ2-4, the full variable domain is AAGVIQSPRHLIKEKRETATLKCYPIPRHDTVYWYQQGPGQDPQFLISFYEKMQSDKGSIPDRFSAQQFSDYHSELNMSSLELGDSALYFCASSWGPAVAKNIQYFGAGTRLSVL.